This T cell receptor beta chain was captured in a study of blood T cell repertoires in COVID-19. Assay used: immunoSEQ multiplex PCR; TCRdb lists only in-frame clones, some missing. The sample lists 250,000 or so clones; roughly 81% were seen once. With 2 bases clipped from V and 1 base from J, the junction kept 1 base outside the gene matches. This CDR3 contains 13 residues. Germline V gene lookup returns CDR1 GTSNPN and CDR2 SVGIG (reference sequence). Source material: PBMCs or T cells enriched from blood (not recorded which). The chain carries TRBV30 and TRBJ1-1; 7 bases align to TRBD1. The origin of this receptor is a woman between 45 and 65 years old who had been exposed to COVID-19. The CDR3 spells CAWSYRGNTEAFF. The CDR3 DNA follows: TGTGCCTGGAGTTACAGGGGGAACACTGAAGCTTTCTTT.